Listed here is a single T cell receptor beta chain. This sample is drawn from a study of blood T cell repertoires in COVID-19. The germline V gene encodes CDR1 SQVTM and CDR2 ANQGSEA. V was pared by 4 bases and J by 3 bases, with 13 bases between. The CDR3 sequence is 14 residues long. Repertoires were generated with immunoSEQ multiplex PCR, while TCRdb's copy carries only in-frame clones and drops some. The table lists under 150,000 clones, around 81% of them singletons. Sequencing was carried out using peripheral blood. The receptor was derived from a woman aged 55-70 years with active or convalescent COVID-19. J is TRBJ1-5 and V is TRBV29-1, with no clear D. The CDR3 DNA is TGCAGCGTTGCAATAGGGAGCGACAATCAGCCCCAGCATTTT. It codes for CSVAIGSDNQPQHF. Full variable domain (rest looked up from reference TRBV29-1 and TRBJ1-5): SAVISQKPSRDICQRGTSLTIQCQVDSQVTMMFWYRQQPGQSLTLIATANQGSEATYESGFVIDKFPISRPNLTFSTLTVSNMSPEDSSIYLCSVAIGSDNQPQHFGDGTRLSIL.